What follows are 10 T cell receptor beta chains derived from one specimen sequenced in a study of lung T cells in sarcoidosis with Löfgren's syndrome. TCRdb reprocessed the reads with MiXCR, giving one entry per CDR3 protein. This table holds over 2,000 distinct CDR3 sequences, 20% found once. The specimen sequenced was CD4+ T cells from bronchoalveolar lavage. The receptors were sampled from a human donor with sarcoidosis (Löfgren's syndrome or another form), or a control subject (not recorded which).

Judged by abundance, this clonotype is medium-sized (0.01 to 0.1%). The chain uses TRBV18 and TRBJ2-7; D call uncertain. V lost 6 bases and J 2 bases, leaving 14 bases between the germline ends. The length of the CDR3 is 14 residues. Germline CDR1 reads KGHSH; CDR2 reads LQKENI. The CDR3 coding sequence is TGTGCCAGCTCCCCGGGTATAGCAACCTACGAGCAGTACTTC. This gives the protein CASSPGIATYEQYF.

This clonotype is labeled as medium-sized. The V and J genes are TRBV12-5 and TRBJ1-5; tentative D call: TRBD1 (5 bases). Trimming removed 8 bases from V and 3 bases from J, with 8 bases in between. CDR1 is LGHNT, CDR2 FRNRAP, per germline. CDR3 length: 12 residues. The CDR3 protein is CASSGPNQPQHF. The CDR3 DNA reads TGTGCTAGTTCGGGGCCCAATCAGCCCCAGCATTTT. Based on the CDR3 plus reference TRBV12-5 and TRBJ1-5, the full variable domain is DARVTQTPRHKVTEMGQEVTMRCQPILGHNTVFWYRQTMMQGLELLAYFRNRAPLDDSGMPKDRFSAEMPDATLATLKIQPSEPRDSAVYFCASSGPNQPQHFGDGTRLSIL.

By sample fraction, this clonotype is medium-sized. The genes are TRBV6-6 and TRBJ2-5; D unclear. The CDR3 has 13 residues. V was trimmed by 2 bases and J by 5 bases, leaving 9 bases between them. Germline assignment: CDR1 MNHNY and CDR2 SVGAGI (reference sequence). The CDR3 loop is CASSYTIGETQYF. The DNA of the CDR3 is TGTGCCAGCAGTTACACGATCGGGGAGACCCAGTACTTC.

In its sample, this clonotype ranks as medium-sized. The genes are TRBV2 and TRBJ1-5, with TRBD1 identical over 9 bases. This CDR3 region has 13 residues. The germline CDR1 and CDR2 sequences are SNHLY and FYNNEI. V shed 4 bases and J 7 bases; nucleotides not matched to a gene: 2. CDR3 nucleotides: TGTGCCAGCAGTGGGACAGGGGCGCAGCCCCAGCATTTT. It encodes CASSGTGAQPQHF.

For this clonotype: This CDR3 is missing its conserved last phenylalanine or tryptophan, likely due to a read error. The chain couples TRBV19 to TRBJ2-5; unclear D gene. Trimming left V 10 bases short and J 4 bases short, with 13 bases between. The germline V gene encodes CDR1 LNHDA and CDR2 SQIVND (reference sequence). The CDR3 spans 12 residues. CDR3 nucleotides: TGTGCCACCAGACAACCGGGAGAGACCCAGTACCTC. This translates into CATRQPGETQYL.

In its sample, this clonotype was seen many times. V gene TRBV10-3 combines with J gene TRBJ2-3; D unclear. The V gene's germline CDR1 is ENHRY and CDR2 SYGVKD. The CDR3 extends over 14 amino acids. V dropped 1 base and J dropped 0 bases, with 5 bases sitting between them. The CDR3 nucleotides read TGTGCCATCAGTGAGTTCTCTAGCACAGATACGCAGTATTTT. Protein sequence: CAISEFSSTDTQYF.

By sample fraction, this clonotype is medium-sized. The gene calls are TRBV6-1 and TRBJ2-5, with 9 nucleotides matching TRBD1. The trim removed 7 bases at V and 4 bases at J, leaving 4 bases unmatched. This CDR3 comprises 13 residues. CDR1 and CDR2 from the germline V gene are MNHNS and SASEGT. Written as DNA, the CDR3 is TGTGCCAGCACCCTGACAGGGGGAGAGACCCAGTACTTC. Translation: CASTLTGGETQYF.

By sample fraction, this clonotype is medium-sized. The chain carries TRBV19 and TRBJ1-4; a weak D match, TRBD1 (6 bases). CDR1 LNHDA and CDR2 SQIVND come from the germline V gene (reference sequence). The length of the CDR3 is 18 residues. V was shortened by 4 bases and J by 4 bases, with 22 bases between the two germline ends. CDR3 coding DNA: TGTGCCAGTAGTACAGACAGGACCGAGGATAACTTTAATGAAAAACTGTTTTTT. Translation: CASSTDRTEDNFNEKLFF.

In its sample, this clonotype is medium-sized (0.01 to 0.1%). The rearrangement joins TRBV4-2 to TRBJ2-3, with TRBD1 as a possible D gene (5 bases). CDR3 length: 15 residues. Germline loops: CDR1 LGHNA, CDR2 YNFKEQ. V dropped 0 bases and J dropped 2 bases, with 9 bases sitting between them. CDR3 nucleotides: TGTGCCAGCAGCCAAGAATCGACAGCCACAGATACGCAGTATTTT. Translated, it gives CASSQESTATDTQYF.

In its sample, this clonotype is medium-sized. The chain is built from TRBV7-8 and TRBJ2-5; no reliable D call. Between the trimmed V and J ends, which lost 1 base and 4 bases, there was a span of 7 bases. Germline assignment: CDR1 SGHVS and CDR2 FQNEAQ. The CDR3 is made up of 13 amino acids. The CDR3 spells CASSLELVETQYF. In DNA form, the CDR3 reads TGTGCCAGCAGCTTAGAGCTAGTAGAGACCCAGTACTTC.